This is a list of T cell receptor beta chains from one sample in a study of blood T cells in healthy people across ages. TCRdb analysed the 5' RACE reads with MiXCR anew, one entry per CDR3 protein. The top ten clones hold roughly 2.1% of a sample with about 2 million distinct CDR3 sequences, around 50% of them seen once. The sample consisted of blood. These receptors originate from a woman aged 40 to 50 in good health. Both conserved end residues are part of each CDR3. A D gene is named only where the DNA matches it firmly. Size values are once, few and many counts, or a class for expanded clones, and some rows have none.

D: .
V: TRBV5-1
size: .
J: TRBJ1-2
CDR3: CASSLSPIKDGYTF
DNA: TGCGCCAGCAGCTTGAGCCCTATCAAAGATGGCTACACCTTC

D: .
V: TRBV6-2/TRBV6-3
size: few
J: TRBJ2-7
CDR3: CASRIRHLTYEQYF
DNA: TGTGCCAGCAGAATAAGACATCTCACCTACGAGCAGTACTTC

D: .
V: TRBV12-3/TRBV12-4
size: .
J: TRBJ2-7
CDR3: CASSSAPVSYNEQYF
DNA: TGTGCCAGCAGTTCCGCCCCGGTCTCCTACAATGAGCAGTACTTC

D: TRBD2
V: TRBV7-2
size: once
J: TRBJ2-1
CDR3: CANSRLAGGWNEQFF
DNA: TGTGCCAACAGCCGACTAGCGGGGGGGTGGAACGAGCAGTTCTTC

D: .
V: TRBV6-6
size: .
J: TRBJ2-5
CDR3: CASSSIRAETQYF
DNA: TGTGCCAGCAGTTCGATCAGGGCTGAGACCCAGTACTTC

D: .
V: TRBV6-6
size: once
J: TRBJ1-1
CDR3: CASSEGSAEAFF
DNA: TGTGCCAGCAGTGAGGGTAGCGCTGAAGCTTTCTTT

D: .
V: TRBV9
size: .
J: TRBJ1-2
CDR3: CASSVLTGTQYGYTF
DNA: TGTGCCAGCAGCGTTCTTACCGGGACGCAATATGGCTACACCTTC

D: TRBD1
V: TRBV4-3
size: .
J: TRBJ1-1
CDR3: CASSQRTGAPEAFF
DNA: TGCGCCAGCAGCCAGAGGACAGGGGCCCCAGAAGCTTTCTTT

D: .
V: TRBV27
size: few
J: TRBJ2-6
CDR3: CASSLSPGSGGANVLTF
DNA: TGTGCCAGCAGTTTATCCCCGGGATCAGGTGGGGCCAACGTCCTGACTTTC

D: TRBD2
V: TRBV5-1
size: few
J: TRBJ2-5
CDR3: CATTSGGSQETQYF
DNA: TGCGCCACGACTAGCGGGGGGTCCCAAGAGACCCAGTACTTC

D: .
V: TRBV20-1
size: .
J: TRBJ2-3
CDR3: CSGLRRSTDTQYF
DNA: TGCAGTGGCCTGCGCCGGAGCACAGATACGCAGTATTTT

D: .
V: TRBV29-1
size: .
J: TRBJ2-7
CDR3: CSVRGVGCEQYF
DNA: TGCAGCGTGAGGGGGGTGGGGTGCGAGCAGTACTTC

D: .
V: TRBV27
size: .
J: TRBJ2-1
CDR3: CASSLELPPNEQFF
DNA: TGTGCCAGCAGTTTGGAACTCCCACCCAATGAGCAGTTCTTC

D: .
V: TRBV6-5
size: few
J: TRBJ2-1
CDR3: CASSYTIVGDNEQFF
DNA: TGTGCCAGCAGTTACACTATAGTCGGTGACAATGAGCAGTTCTTC

D: TRBD1
V: TRBV5-1
size: .
J: TRBJ2-6
CDR3: CASSFSRVGTGGESGANVLTF
DNA: TGCGCCAGCAGCTTCTCCCGTGTGGGGACAGGGGGCGAATCTGGGGCCAACGTCCTGACTTTC

D: .
V: TRBV27
size: .
J: TRBJ1-4
CDR3: CASSLSGGGWEEKLFF
DNA: TGTGCCAGTAGTTTATCCGGCGGGGGCTGGGAAGAAAAACTGTTTTTT

D: TRBD2
V: TRBV7-6
size: .
J: TRBJ2-7
CDR3: CASSLNRASGGPKTYEQYF
DNA: TGTGCCAGCAGCTTAAATAGGGCTAGCGGGGGCCCGAAGACCTACGAGCAGTACTTC

D: .
V: TRBV29-1
size: .
J: TRBJ2-3
CDR3: CSVPPGTSTYTQYF
DNA: TGCAGCGTTCCTCCCGGGACGAGCACATATACGCAGTATTTT

D: .
V: TRBV27
size: .
J: TRBJ2-5
CDR3: CASSRKPQETQYF
DNA: TGTGCCAGCAGTCGTAAGCCGCAAGAGACCCAGTACTTC

D: .
V: TRBV11-1
size: .
J: TRBJ2-7
CDR3: CASSHDLGGLGSYEQYF
DNA: TGTGCCAGCAGCCACGACCTGGGGGGCTTGGGATCCTACGAGCAGTACTTC

D: TRBD2
V: TRBV11-3
size: .
J: TRBJ2-7
CDR3: CASSPGTSGGEQYF
DNA: TGTGCCAGCAGCCCCGGGACTAGCGGGGGCGAGCAGTACTTC

D: .
V: TRBV4-2
size: .
J: TRBJ2-7
CDR3: CASSQERMAYEQYF
DNA: TGTGCCAGCAGCCAAGAAAGAATGGCGTACGAGCAGTACTTC

D: .
V: TRBV7-8
size: .
J: TRBJ1-2
CDR3: CASSFGPFNYGYTF
DNA: TGTGCCAGCAGCTTTGGACCGTTTAACTATGGCTACACCTTC

D: .
V: TRBV4-2
size: .
J: TRBJ2-5
CDR3: CASSGSAGAYNEQYF
DNA: TGTGCCAGCAGTGGGTCGGCGGGGGCTTACAATGAGCAGTACTTC

D: TRBD1
V: TRBV7-2
size: .
J: TRBJ1-6
CDR3: CASSPQGQDNSPLHF
DNA: TGTGCCAGCAGCCCCCAGGGACAGGATAATTCACCCCTCCACTTT

D: TRBD1
V: TRBV5-4
size: .
J: TRBJ2-7
CDR3: CASNPQGANREQYF
DNA: TGTGCCAGCAACCCCCAGGGGGCGAATAGGGAGCAGTACTTC

D: TRBD2
V: TRBV7-2
size: .
J: TRBJ2-5
CDR3: CASSLGTSPWSQYF
DNA: TGTGCCAGCAGCTTAGGGACTAGCCCCTGGTCCCAGTACTTC

D: TRBD1
V: TRBV5-5
size: .
J: TRBJ1-5
CDR3: CASSSGQGVNRDQPQHF
DNA: TGTGCCAGCAGCTCCGGACAGGGAGTAAATCGAGATCAGCCCCAGCATTTT

D: .
V: TRBV6-1
size: few
J: TRBJ2-4
CDR3: CASGGYTAKNIQYF
DNA: TGTGCCAGCGGGGGTTATACGGCCAAAAACATTCAGTACTTC

D: .
V: TRBV28
size: .
J: TRBJ2-1
CDR3: CASSEMAVGQVSYNEQFF
DNA: TGTGCCAGCAGCGAAATGGCGGTGGGGCAGGTCTCCTACAATGAGCAGTTCTTC

D: TRBD1
V: TRBV25-1
size: .
J: TRBJ2-4
CDR3: CTGSGRQGDAKNIQYF
DNA: TGTACCGGCAGTGGGCGACAGGGGGACGCCAAAAACATTCAGTACTTC

D: TRBD1
V: TRBV4-2
size: .
J: TRBJ2-7
CDR3: CASSQDARGSTYEQYF
DNA: TGTGCCAGCAGCCAAGACGCCAGGGGGTCAACCTACGAGCAGTACTTC

D: TRBD1
V: TRBV7-9
size: few
J: TRBJ2-7
CDR3: CASSYRSGQVYEQYF
DNA: TGTGCCAGCAGCTATAGGTCGGGACAGGTCTACGAGCAGTACTTC

D: .
V: TRBV4-2
size: few
J: TRBJ1-5
CDR3: CASSQEEGNQPQHF
DNA: TGTGCCAGCAGCCAAGAGGAGGGGAATCAGCCCCAGCATTTT

D: .
V: TRBV29-1
size: .
J: TRBJ2-7
CDR3: CSVEKGSFSYNEQYF
DNA: TGCAGCGTTGAAAAGGGCTCCTTCTCCTACAATGAGCAGTACTTC

D: TRBD1
V: TRBV20-1
size: few
J: TRBJ2-5
CDR3: CSALKGQGVETQYF
DNA: TGCAGTGCTCTGAAGGGACAGGGTGTAGAGACCCAGTACTTC

D: .
V: TRBV7-2
size: .
J: TRBJ2-7
CDR3: CASSLENRYEQYF
DNA: TGTGCCAGCAGCTTAGAGAACAGGTACGAGCAGTACTTC

D: .
V: TRBV6-1
size: .
J: TRBJ1-2
CDR3: CASSEPREHGYTF
DNA: TGTGCCAGCAGTGAACCCAGGGAACATGGCTACACCTTC

D: TRBD1
V: TRBV4-1
size: .
J: TRBJ2-6
CDR3: CASGQVGTVYSGANVLTF
DNA: TGCGCCAGCGGCCAAGTGGGGACAGTATACTCTGGGGCCAACGTCCTGACTTTC

D: .
V: TRBV24-1
size: .
J: TRBJ2-1
CDR3: CATSRPEYNEQFF
DNA: TGTGCCACCAGCAGACCTGAATACAATGAGCAGTTCTTC

D: TRBD1
V: TRBV12-5
size: .
J: TRBJ2-1
CDR3: CASGSDRGAQFF
DNA: TGTGCTAGTGGTTCGGACAGGGGAGCGCAGTTCTTC